This T cell receptor (beta chain) is from a study of identical twins. This clonotype occurred once. TCRdb redid the calling of the 5' RACE reads with MiXCR, one entry per CDR3 protein. The table shows about 700,000 distinct CDR3 sequences, with around 6.1% occurring only once. Trimming stripped 6 bases from V and 0 bases from J, with 19 bases between. The CDR3 has 17 amino acids. Germline V gene sequence: CDR1 WSHSY, CDR2 SAAADI. V is TRBV10-2 and J is TRBJ2-3; a possible D gene is TRBD1 (6 bases). The clonotype was recovered from a man aged 18 to 29 in good health. Sequencing was carried out using naive T cells sorted from blood. CDR3 DNA: TGCGCCAGCAGCTTACTCCGGGACAAGCTTAGCACAGATACGCAGTATTTT. Encoded protein: CASSLLRDKLSTDTQYF.